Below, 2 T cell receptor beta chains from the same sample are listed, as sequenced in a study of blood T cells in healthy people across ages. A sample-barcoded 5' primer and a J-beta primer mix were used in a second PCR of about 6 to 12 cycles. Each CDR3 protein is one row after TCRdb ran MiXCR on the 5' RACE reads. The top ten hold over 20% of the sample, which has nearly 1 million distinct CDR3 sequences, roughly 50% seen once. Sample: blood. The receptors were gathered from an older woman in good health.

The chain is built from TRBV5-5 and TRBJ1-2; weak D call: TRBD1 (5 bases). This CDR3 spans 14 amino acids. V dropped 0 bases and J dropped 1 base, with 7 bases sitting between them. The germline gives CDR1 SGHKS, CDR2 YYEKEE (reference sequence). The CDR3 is CASSLAGRNYGYTF. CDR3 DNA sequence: TGTGCCAGCAGCTTGGCGGGACGTAACTATGGCTACACCTTC.

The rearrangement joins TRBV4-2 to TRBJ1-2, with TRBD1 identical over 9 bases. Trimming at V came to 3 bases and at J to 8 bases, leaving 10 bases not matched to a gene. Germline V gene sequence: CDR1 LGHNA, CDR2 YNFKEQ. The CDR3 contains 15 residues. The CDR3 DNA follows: TGTGCCAGCAGCCAGGATCGACAGGGGGGTCGGGGCTACACCTTC. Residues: CASSQDRQGGRGYTF.